This T cell receptor beta chain was profiled in a study of cytomegalovirus exposure and HLA in healthy donors. Primers: 60 Vbeta forward and 13 Jbeta reverse. TCRdb's copy holds only in-frame clones and misses some; the assay was immunoSEQ multiplex PCR. The repertoire includes under 150,000 clones, about three quarters of them detected once, and approximately 2.6% sits in the top ten. Germline assignment: CDR1 SNHLY and CDR2 FYNNEI. V shed 6 bases, J shed 4 bases, and the junction held 6 bases outside the gene matches. CDR3 size: 14 residues. The sequenced sample was PBMCs. The V call is TRBV2, the J call TRBJ2-7; 10 nucleotides align to TRBD2. This TCR came from a human donor in good health. CDR3 coding DNA: TGTGCCAGCAGGATTAGCGGGAGGACTTACGAGCAGTACTTC. It specifies CASRISGRTYEQYF.